This TCR beta chain stems from a study of shared clonotypes between healthy human individuals. Findings of the study overall: Of the naive CD4 clonotypes, around 4.8% were shared across a handful of donors.

The authors distributed each subset's genomic DNA evenly over several immunoSEQ plates. The assay was immunoSEQ multiplex PCR, and TCRdb's table has in-frame clones only and misses some. Of roughly 1,500,000 clones in the sample, under 99% were seen once. As for this clone: Its antigen is unidentified.

Sequencing input: naive CD4+ T cells sorted from blood. Subset indicated: CD45RA+ positively selected. This clonotype was obtained from a man in his thirties or forties in good health.

The CDR3 is CASSYSGSPTEQYF. Here the CDR3 DNA reads TGTGCCAGCAGTTACTCGGGATCACCAACCGAGCAGTACTTC. The J gene is TRBJ2-7, the V gene TRBV28, with a weak D call TRBD2 (5 bases). V lost 4 bases and J 6 bases, leaving 16 bases between the germline ends. The V gene's germline CDR1 is MDHEN and CDR2 SYDVKM. The CDR3 spans 14 residues. The variable domain in full, with the rest retrieved from reference TRBV28 and TRBJ2-7, is DVKVTQSSRYLVKRTGEKVFLECVQDMDHENMFWYRQDPGLGLRLIYFSYDVKMKEKGDIPEGYSVSREKKERFSLILESASTNQTSMYLCASSYSGSPTEQYFGPGTRLTVT.